This T cell receptor beta chain emerged from a study of cytomegalovirus exposure and HLA in healthy donors (dated by TCRdb to the late 2010s). Study-level background: In an earlier analysis of about 560 of the donors, around 290 Gb of sequence data and 95 million to 130 million unique TCR beta sequences from 180 million or so T cells were reported. An early release that covered about 600 HLA-typed donors contained about 300 gigabases of sequencing data and about 93 million unique TCR sequences. Of the roughly 420 genotyped donors, approximately 80% were placed in the genetic ancestry cluster associated with self-reported Caucasian donors. The study aimed to test whether cataloging public T cell receptors could reveal signatures of past pathogen exposure. Using immunosequencing, the study profiled T cell repertoires from 666 subjects and related those repertoires to cytomegalovirus serostatus. Along with the 666-subject first cohort, a separate validation cohort of more than 90 different subjects was used. High-throughput TCR immunosequencing, statistical association of individual TCRs with disease status, and machine learning were combined to predict cytomegalovirus infection status. To study patterns of TCR occurrence, a later analysis re-analyzed previously published TCR beta repertoires from just over 650 donors and added high-resolution HLA genotyping. In the later analysis, no new phenotypic data were used to find candidate immune exposures; instead, reliance was placed on TCR beta sequences and their occurrence across donors. In an earlier analysis of 500 to 650 of the donors, high-throughput TCR beta sequencing was used to judge whether each TCR beta V gene segment behaved as functional or pseudogenic. Alongside the repertoire data, information on donor age, sex, ethnicity and CMV serostatus was compiled. Genome-wide SNP genotypes for about 65% of the roughly 670 donors were used in a later genetic analysis, which treated that subset as a discovery cohort. All discovery cohort repertoires had been generated using a single sequencing platform. Both class I and class II loci were covered by HLA typing, at four-digit resolution. The number of typed donors differed by locus: about 620-630 for A, B, C, DRB1 and DQB1; some 500 for DQA1; 606 for DPA1; and 450 to 480 for DPB1. Roughly five DR-DQ haplotypes were treated as single units for association and clustering because of strong linkage in the cohort. Among approximately 370 genotyped donors of the cohort, an average of around 240,000 unique TCR beta nucleotide sequences was sequenced per donor, of which about 19% were non-productive.

The investigation overall reported the following: A further reported finding was that TCR beta sequences accurately predicted the HLA-A and HLA-B alleles for most subjects in the first cohort. The only immune exposure information available for the cohort was CMV serostatus. Because HLA typing was unavailable for some donors at each locus, only the typed subset was used in association tests. A later analysis found that TCR association rates varied across HLA loci, with DRB1 alleles showing the most associated TCRs and HLA-C alleles the fewest. Some IMGT-functional V segments, including TRBV6-2 and TRBV6-3, could not be told apart with the 87-base-pair reads, so those segments were excluded. Because counts were too low, under 20 rarely observed V segments, including chromosome 9 orphons, were left out of the earlier analysis of about 500 of the donors. In vitro tests confirmed that three of the cytomegalovirus-associated TCR beta chains recognize cytomegalovirus antigens. In an earlier analysis of about 540 of the donors, most TCR beta V segments were observed in productive rearrangements about 90% or about 30% of the time, broadly matching IMGT annotations. The classifier was reported to diagnose cytomegalovirus status with high specificity and sensitivity in both the original and validation cohorts. Linkage disequilibrium might explain the correlated functional status among segregating V segments, but an unknown experimental factor could not be ruled out. According to a later analysis, most CMV-associated TCR beta chains appeared to be HLA-restricted, and the HLA associations seemed to be driven largely by CMV exposure. In a later analysis, HLA-associated TCR beta chains were found to be more clonally expanded and to have lower generation probabilities than equally common non-associated chains. According to a later genetic analysis, donors in an Asian-associated ancestry cluster had fewer N-insertions in productive TCRs than the approximately 700-donor mean. In a later analysis, several top co-occurrence clusters were reported to appear linked to parvovirus B19, influenza, CMV and Epstein-Barr virus. Strong co-occurrence of HLA alleles, especially DR and DQ, made assigning TCR associations to individual alleles difficult. A later genetic analysis associated a missense DCLRE1C variant with V-gene and J-gene trimming of TCR beta chains, and an independent cohort replicated the association. A group of highly shared sequence variants was considered likely to be a technical artifact of the sequencing pipeline. The study gave a list of 150 to 200 TCR beta chains associated with cytomegalovirus. According to the authors, the approach could potentially be generalized to other disease states and immunological phenotypes. Sequencing depth was assumed to be roughly uniform across donors in the presence/absence analyses, though that assumption may not hold. At a false discovery rate of 0.05, a later analysis linked 16,951 TCR beta sequences to specific HLA alleles. In this cohort, only TCR beta chains were sequenced, and detectable features were limited by the absence of alpha or paired-chain data. Most TCR sequences were seen in very few donors, while some public TCRs were found in many individuals.

The germline V end is reduced by 2 bases and the J end by 4 bases; junction bases left unmatched: 3. There are 14 amino acids in the CDR3, from cysteine to phenylalanine inclusive. CDR3 DNA is the only sequence kept; it has 42 bases, read in frame from the first base. The germline V gene supplies CDR1 MDHEN and CDR2 SYDVKM. The cohort comprised 666 healthy bone marrow donors. All cohort members were sampled while nominally healthy, although unrecorded immune exposures were likely present. The donor was CMV seropositive and was included in the group of around 300 seropositive cohort members. A peripheral blood sample was collected from each donor, and TCR beta sequencing was performed on peripheral blood mononuclear cells. Genomic DNA extraction from the blood cell samples was performed with the Qiagen DNeasy Blood Extraction Kit. The method behind the library was the immunoSEQ multiplex PCR assay. For the multiplex PCR, a mixture combining 60 forward primers for TCR Vbeta segments and 13 reverse primers for TCR Jbeta segments was used. The CDR3 region of rearranged TCR beta genes was amplified from genomic DNA with a multiplex PCR assay. The Illumina HiSeq System was used to sequence the amplified TCR beta libraries as 87-base-pair reads. Concerning the study's data processing: In a later analysis, approximately 74 million unique TCR beta chains were counted across the 690 or so repertoires, and around 10 million of these chains were shared by at least two donors. Raw reads were error-corrected and collapsed into unique sequences with a nearest-neighbor algorithm that merged closely related sequences to remove PCR and sequencing errors. Alignment of CDR3 sequences to IMGT reference sequences was used to assign V, D and J gene segments. For a sequence to be retained, at least a six-nucleotide match to both a V gene segment and a J gene segment was required. A rearrangement was called productive if the CDR3 had no stop codons and remained in frame with V and J, and every other rearrangement was called non-productive. CDR3 was defined by IMGT convention, running from the second conserved V-encoded cysteine to the conserved J-encoded phenylalanine. The earlier analysis of 500 to 650 of the donors excluded any sequence lacking an unambiguous match to a single V gene segment. An earlier analysis of 587 of the donors classified V segments as functional when productive rearrangements were above 56.7% and as segregating when the standard deviation between donors was above 5%. A statistical classification framework was developed to diagnose cytomegalovirus status using the catalog of TCR beta chain sequences. V and J gene assignment, in a later analysis, came from comparing TCR nucleotide sequences with IMGT/GENE-DB human TR gene sequences. The TCRdist pipeline was used in a later analysis to assign CDR3 sequences and most-parsimonious VDJ recombination scenarios. In a later analysis, each TCR beta chain was defined by its CDR3 amino acid sequence together with its V-gene family, and reads lacking a unique V-gene family were excluded. In a later analysis, fewer than 600 highly shared, low-generation-probability nucleotide sequences were removed to address suspected cross-contamination and a sequencing artifact. In a later analysis, a clonal expansion index for each public chain was calculated from normalized within-repertoire ranks of inferred template counts. In a later analysis, generation probabilities were computed with a VDJ recombination model fitted to out-of-frame rearrangements, and the resulting probabilities were checked against IGoR. A later analysis scored TCR-TCR, TCR-HLA and TCR-CMV co-occurrence with hypergeometric tests, applying a repertoire-size bias correction to TCR pairs. A later analysis estimated false discovery rates by permuting HLA or CMV assignments 20 times. In a later analysis, co-occurring TCRs were grouped using DBSCAN, and TCRdist sequence similarity was added for clustering within HLA-allele-positive subsets. For co-occurrence clustering, repertoires with fewer than 30,000 or more than 120,000 public chains were excluded, along with a handful of repertoires with anomalous nucleotide sharing. TCRdb took this table from immuneACCESS and kept in-frame rearrangements with V and J called. Such tables lack part of the clones; where checked against another copy, unresolved V genes explain under half of the gap, and the rest is unexplained. The V and J calls and the clone size are those of that table, but D and trimming were determined from the DNA. For this sample the table gives 150,000 to 200,000 clones, of which roughly 80% were detected only once. Less than 9% of the sample is held by the ten biggest clonotypes.

The sample holds a few counts of this clone. Its antigen remains undetermined. No quality values exist for individual bases; no much larger clone is one base distant. The rearrangement joined TRBV28 to TRBJ2-3, and TRBD2 aligns with 7 junction nucleotides. The receptor's source is a man aged 25 to 40 in good health and CMV-seropositive. The sample comprised PBMCs. The CDR3 has the sequence CASSLPGRADTQYF. Read as DNA, the sequence is TGTGCCAGCAGTTTACCGGGGAGGGCAGATACGCAGTATTTT.